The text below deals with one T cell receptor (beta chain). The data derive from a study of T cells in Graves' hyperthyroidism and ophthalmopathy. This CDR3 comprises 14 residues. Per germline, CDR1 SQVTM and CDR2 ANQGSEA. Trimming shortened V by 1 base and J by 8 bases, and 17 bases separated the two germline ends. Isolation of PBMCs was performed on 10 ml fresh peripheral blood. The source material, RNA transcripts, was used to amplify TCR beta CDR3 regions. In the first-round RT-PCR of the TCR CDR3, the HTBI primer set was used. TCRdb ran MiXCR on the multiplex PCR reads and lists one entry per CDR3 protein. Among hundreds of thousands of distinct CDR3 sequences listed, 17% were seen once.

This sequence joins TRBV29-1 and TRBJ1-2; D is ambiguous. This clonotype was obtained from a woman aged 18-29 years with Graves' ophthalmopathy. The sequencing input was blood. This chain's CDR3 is CSVEVSLPPGGYTF. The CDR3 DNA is TGCAGCGTTGAAGTATCACTCCCCCCCGGGGGCTACACCTTC. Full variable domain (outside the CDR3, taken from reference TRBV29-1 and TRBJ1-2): SAVISQKPSRDICQRGTSLTIQCQVDSQVTMMFWYRQQPGQSLTLIATANQGSEATYESGFVIDKFPISRPNLTFSTLTVSNMSPEDSSIYLCSVEVSLPPGGYTFGSGTRLTVV.